This TCR beta chain was retrieved from a study of T cells in Graves' hyperthyroidism and ophthalmopathy. Comments on this clonotype: Its antigen remains unknown.

General study points: A model of 13 V-J pairs discriminated ophthalmopathy from stable hyperthyroidism. Blood also showed most of the thyroid clonotypes that were expanded above 0.001.

Researchers amplified the TCR beta CDR3 regions from RNA transcripts. In the first-round RT-PCR of the TCR CDR3, the HTBI primer set was used. TCRdb reprocessed the multiplex PCR reads with MiXCR, giving one entry per CDR3 protein. The top ten hold approximately 10% of the sample, which has about 700,000 distinct CDR3 sequences, approximately 14% seen once. The CDR3 has 12 amino acids. V was cut by 3 bases and J by 7 bases, with 8 bases left in between. Germline V lookup: CDR1 SEHNR, CDR2 FQNEAQ (reference sequence). The sequence was obtained from a woman under 30 with Graves' hyperthyroidism. Sequences were obtained from blood. The chain employs TRBV7-9 and TRBJ2-3, with unresolved D. CDR3 nucleotides: TGTGCCAGCAGCTTGGGCGGTTATACGCAGTATTTT. Its translation is CASSLGGYTQYF.